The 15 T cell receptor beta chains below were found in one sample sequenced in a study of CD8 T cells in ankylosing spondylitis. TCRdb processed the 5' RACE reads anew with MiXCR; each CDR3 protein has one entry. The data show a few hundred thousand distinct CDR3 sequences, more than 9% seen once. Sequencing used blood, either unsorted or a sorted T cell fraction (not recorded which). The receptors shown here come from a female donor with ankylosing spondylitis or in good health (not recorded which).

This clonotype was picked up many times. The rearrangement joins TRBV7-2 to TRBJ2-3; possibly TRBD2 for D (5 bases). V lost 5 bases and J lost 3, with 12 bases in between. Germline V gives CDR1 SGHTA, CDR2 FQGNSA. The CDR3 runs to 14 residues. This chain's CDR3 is CASSISGTTDTQYF. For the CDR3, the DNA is TGTGCCAGCAGCATCAGCGGTACTACAGATACGCAGTATTTT.

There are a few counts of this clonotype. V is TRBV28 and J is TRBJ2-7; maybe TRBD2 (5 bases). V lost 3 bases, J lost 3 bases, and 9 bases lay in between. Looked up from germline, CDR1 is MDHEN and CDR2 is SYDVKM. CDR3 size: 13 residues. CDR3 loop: CASSFVEDYEQYF. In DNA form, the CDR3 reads TGTGCCAGCAGTTTCGTGGAGGACTACGAGCAGTACTTC.

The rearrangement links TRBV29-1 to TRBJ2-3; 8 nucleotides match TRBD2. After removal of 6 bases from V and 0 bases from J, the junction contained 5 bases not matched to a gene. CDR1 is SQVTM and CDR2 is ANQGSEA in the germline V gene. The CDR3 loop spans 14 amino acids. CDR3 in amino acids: CSVGLAYSTDTQYF. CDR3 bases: TGCAGCGTCGGACTAGCCTATAGCACAGATACGCAGTATTTT.

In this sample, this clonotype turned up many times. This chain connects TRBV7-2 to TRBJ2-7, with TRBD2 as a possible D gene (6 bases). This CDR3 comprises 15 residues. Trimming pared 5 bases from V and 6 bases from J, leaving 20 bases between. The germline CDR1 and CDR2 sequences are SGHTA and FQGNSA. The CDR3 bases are TGTGCCAGCAGCGTCACTAGCCTCCTAGGTGGCGAGCAGTACTTC. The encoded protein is CASSVTSLLGGEQYF.

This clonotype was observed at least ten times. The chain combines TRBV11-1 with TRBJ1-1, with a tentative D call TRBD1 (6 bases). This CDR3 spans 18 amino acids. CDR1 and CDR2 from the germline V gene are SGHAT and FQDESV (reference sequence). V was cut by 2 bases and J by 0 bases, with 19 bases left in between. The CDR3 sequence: CASSLPGHRGWVNTEAFF. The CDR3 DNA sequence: TGTGCCAGCAGCTTACCGGGACATCGAGGATGGGTGAACACTGAAGCTTTCTTT.

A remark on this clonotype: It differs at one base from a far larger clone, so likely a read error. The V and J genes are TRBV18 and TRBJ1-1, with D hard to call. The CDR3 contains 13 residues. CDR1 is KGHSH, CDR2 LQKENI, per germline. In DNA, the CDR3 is TGTGTCAGCTCACCGGACTTGAACACTGAAGCTTTCTTT. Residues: CVSSPDLNTEAFF.

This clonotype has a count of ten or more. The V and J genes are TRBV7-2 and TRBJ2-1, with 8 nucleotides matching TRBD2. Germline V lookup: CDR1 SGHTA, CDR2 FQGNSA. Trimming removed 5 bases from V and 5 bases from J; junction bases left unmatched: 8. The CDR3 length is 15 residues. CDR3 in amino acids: CASSNPRLANNEQFF. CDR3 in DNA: TGTGCCAGCAGCAACCCCAGACTAGCGAACAATGAGCAGTTCTTC.

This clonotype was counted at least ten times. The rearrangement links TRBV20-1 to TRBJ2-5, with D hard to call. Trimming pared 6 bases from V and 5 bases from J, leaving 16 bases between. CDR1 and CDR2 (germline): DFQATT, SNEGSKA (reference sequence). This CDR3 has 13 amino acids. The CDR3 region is CSASTVSWETQYF. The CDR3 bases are TGCAGTGCCTCAACGGTGTCCTGGGAGACCCAGTACTTC.

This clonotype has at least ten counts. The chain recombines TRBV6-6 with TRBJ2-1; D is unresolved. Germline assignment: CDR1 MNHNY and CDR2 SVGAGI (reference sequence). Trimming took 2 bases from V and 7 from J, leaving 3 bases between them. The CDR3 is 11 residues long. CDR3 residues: CASSYRNEQFF. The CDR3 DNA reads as TGTGCCAGCAGTTACAGGAATGAGCAGTTCTTC.

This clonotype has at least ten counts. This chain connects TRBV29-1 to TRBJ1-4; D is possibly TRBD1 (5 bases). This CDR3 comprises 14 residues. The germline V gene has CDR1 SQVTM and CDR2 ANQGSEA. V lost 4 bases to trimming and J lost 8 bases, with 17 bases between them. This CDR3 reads CSVGQSAGREKLFF. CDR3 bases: TGCAGCGTTGGACAGTCGGCGGGGCGCGAAAAACTGTTTTTT.

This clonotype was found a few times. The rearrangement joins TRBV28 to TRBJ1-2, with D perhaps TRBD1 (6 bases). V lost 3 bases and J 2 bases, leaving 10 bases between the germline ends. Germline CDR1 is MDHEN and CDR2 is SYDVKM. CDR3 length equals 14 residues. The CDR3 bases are TGTGCCAGCAGTTTCATGCAGGGGAACTATGGCTACACCTTC. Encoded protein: CASSFMQGNYGYTF.

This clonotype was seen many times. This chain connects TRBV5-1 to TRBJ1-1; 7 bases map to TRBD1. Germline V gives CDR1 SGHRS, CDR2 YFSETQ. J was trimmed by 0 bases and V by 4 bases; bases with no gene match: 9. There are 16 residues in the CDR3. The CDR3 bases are TGCGCCAGCAGCCCGGACCCAGGGGGGATGAACACTGAAGCTTTCTTT. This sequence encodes CASSPDPGGMNTEAFF.

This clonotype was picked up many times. The CDR3 sequence: CASSPALRSGNTIYF. In DNA form, the CDR3 reads TGTGCCAGCAGCCCGGCCCTCCGGTCAGGAAACACCATATATTTT. This rearrangement joins TRBV3-1 to TRBJ1-3; D unclear. The ends were cut back, 4 bases at V and 4 bases at J, with 14 bases in the middle. The length of the CDR3 is 15 residues. Germline V gene sequence: CDR1 LGHDT, CDR2 YNNKEL (reference sequence).

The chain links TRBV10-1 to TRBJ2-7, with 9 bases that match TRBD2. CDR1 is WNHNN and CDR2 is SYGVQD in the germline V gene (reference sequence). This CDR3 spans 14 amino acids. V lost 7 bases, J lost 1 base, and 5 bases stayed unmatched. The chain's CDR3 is CASNGLAKSYEQYF. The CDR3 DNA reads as TGCGCCAGCAACGGACTAGCGAAGTCCTACGAGCAGTACTTC.

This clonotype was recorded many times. The CDR3 region has the DNA TGTGCCAGCAGCTCAAACAGGGGAACCTCCTACGAGCAGTACTTC. It specifies CASSSNRGTSYEQYF. J is TRBJ2-7 and V is TRBV7-9; TRBD1 matches at 7 bases. The germline V gene encodes CDR1 SEHNR and CDR2 FQNEAQ (reference sequence). The length of the CDR3 is 15 residues. Unmatched junction bases numbered 6, after V lost 4 bases and J lost 0 bases. The variable domain in full, completed from reference TRBV7-9 and TRBJ2-7, reads DTGVSQNPRHKITKRGQNVTFRCDPISEHNRLYWYRQTLGQGPEFLTYFQNEAQLEKSRLLSDRFSAERPKGSFSTLEIQRTEQGDSAMYLCASSSNRGTSYEQYFGPGTRLTVT.